Each of the 10 T cell receptor beta chains below was sequenced from the same sample in a study of early T cells in non-severe SARS-CoV-2 infection. TCRdb ran MiXCR on the 5' RACE reads and lists one entry per CDR3 protein. The sample carries tens of thousands of distinct CDR3 sequences, over 8% recorded once. Sequencing used whole blood, obtained at baseline. The receptor set was obtained from an adult who was a healthcare worker with PCR-confirmed SARS-CoV-2 infection or an uninfected control (not recorded which).

This clonotype was seen ten or more times. The CDR3 DNA reads TGCAGCTCCCTAGGGGGTACAGCTCGCTCTGGGGCCAACGTCCTGACTTTC. Translation gives CSSLGGTARSGANVLTF. V usage is TRBV20-1 and J usage is TRBJ2-6; D perhaps matches TRBD1 (6 bases). Looked up from germline, CDR1 is DFQATT and CDR2 is SNEGSKA (reference sequence). CDR3 length: 17 residues.

This chain links TRBV6-6 with TRBJ2-2, with D possibly TRBD2 on 6 matching bases. This CDR3 has 13 amino acids. CDR1 and CDR2 from the germline V gene are MNHNY and SVGAGI (reference sequence). V lost 6 bases and J 9 bases, leaving 14 bases between the germline ends. The CDR3 DNA is TGTGCCAGCAGCCCTTACGGGGGACGGGAGCTGTTTTTT. Protein: CASSPYGGRELFF.

This clonotype was detected ten times or more. V is TRBV12-3 or TRBV12-4 and J is TRBJ2-1, with D maybe TRBD2 (6 bases). The CDR3 covers 12 residues. Trimming took off 3 bases at V and 7 bases at J, with 7 bases between the two ends. Written as DNA, the CDR3 is TGTGCCAGCAGTTTTGGAGGGAATGAGCAGTTCTTC. It encodes CASSFGGNEQFF.

This clonotype was found a few times. V usage is TRBV7-2 and J usage is TRBJ2-1, with no clear D. The CDR3 covers 15 residues. Germline V gene data show CDR1 as SGHTA and CDR2 as FQGNSA. Deletions cut 1 base from V and 0 bases from J, with 7 bases between. The CDR3 region is CASSLGPSSYNEQFF. The CDR3 nucleotides read TGTGCCAGCAGCTTAGGTCCAAGCTCCTACAATGAGCAGTTCTTC.

The sample holds many counts of this clonotype. The chain carries TRBV19 and TRBJ2-3; D ambiguous. The CDR3 length is 11 residues. CDR1 is LNHDA and CDR2 is SQIVND in the germline V gene (reference sequence). The ends were cut back, 4 bases at V and 5 bases at J, with 4 bases in the middle. CDR3 loop: CASSNGDTQYF. The CDR3 DNA sequence: TGTGCCAGTAGTAATGGAGATACGCAGTATTTT.

The sample holds a few counts of this clonotype. This chain uses TRBV20-1 with TRBJ1-3; no definite D call. The CDR3 is 14 amino acids. Germline CDR1 reads DFQATT; CDR2 reads SNEGSKA (reference sequence). V was cut by 3 bases and J by 0 bases, with 9 bases left in between. The CDR3 DNA reads TGCAGTGCTAGCACATCAGGCTCTGGAAACACCATATATTTT. It codes for CSASTSGSGNTIYF.

This chain links TRBV23-1 with TRBJ2-1; D is perhaps TRBD2 (5 bases). TRBV23-1 is assigned to the ORF class and has an uncertain function. V was trimmed by 0 bases and J by 0 bases, leaving 27 bases between them. CDR3 size: 22 residues. The CDR3 DNA sequence: TGCGCCAGCAGTCAATCCCGATACCCCCCTCAGTTAGCGTCGCACTCCTACAATGAGCAGTTCTTC. Protein product: CASSQSRYPPQLASHSYNEQFF.

This clonotype occurred many times. The J gene is TRBJ2-3, the V gene TRBV30; D is unresolved. CDR1 is GTSNPN, CDR2 SVGIG, per germline (reference sequence). The CDR3 is 12 amino acids. Deletions cut 2 bases from V and 7 bases from J, with 10 bases between. The CDR3 sequence is CAWSPTRNTQYF. In DNA, the CDR3 is TGTGCCTGGAGTCCGACGAGGAATACGCAGTATTTT.

This clonotype was counted only a few times. This chain links TRBV18 with TRBJ1-3; TRBD1 agrees at 7 bases. V trimming: 3 bases; J trimming: 0 bases; junction bases outside the gene matches: 5. Germline values: CDR1 KGHSH, CDR2 LQKENI. The CDR3 covers 16 residues. This chain's CDR3 is CASSPGQRSSGNTIYF. In DNA, the CDR3 is TGTGCCAGCTCACCGGGACAGCGGAGCTCTGGAAACACCATATATTTT.

The gene calls are TRBV7-9 and TRBJ1-1; D unclear. This CDR3 has 14 residues. Germline V gene lookup returns CDR1 SEHNR and CDR2 FQNEAQ (reference sequence). V was shortened by 1 base and J by 2 bases, with 8 bases between the two germline ends. CDR3 sequence (DNA): TGTGCCAGCAGCTTAGGACGGAGTAACACTGAAGCTTTCTTT. Translating gives CASSLGRSNTEAFF.